The 8 T cell receptor beta chains below come from one sample, sequenced in a study of response to subunit inactivated influenza vaccine. A single record per CDR3 protein comes from TCRdb applying MiXCR to the RT-PCR reads. This sample has fewer than 400,000 distinct CDR3 sequences, with around a fifth found just once. This specimen was PBMCs from blood, taken about 20 months after vaccination. All receptors derive from a man aged 50-75 years who received an inactivated influenza vaccine.

This clonotype has a handful of counts. The gene calls are TRBV20-1 and TRBJ2-5, with D unresolved. Germline V gene sequence: CDR1 DFQATT, CDR2 SNEGSKA (reference sequence). Trimming stripped 3 bases from V and 1 base from J, with 3 bases between. This CDR3 spans 11 amino acids. DNA for the CDR3: TGCAGTGCTAGCCCCCAAGAGACCCAGTACTTC. Its protein product is CSASPQETQYF.

This clonotype was seen only a few times. The chain recombines TRBV6-2 or TRBV6-3 with TRBJ1-1; D remains unclear. Trimming shortened V by 1 base and J by 4 bases, and 10 bases separated the two germline ends. The CDR3 is made up of 14 amino acids. The germline gives CDR1 MNHEY, CDR2 SVGEGT. For the CDR3, the DNA is TGTGCCAGCAGTTACTGGGGAGAATCCACTGAAGCTTTCTTT. This encodes CASSYWGESTEAFF.

Comments on this clonotype: The germline gene is not matched at one end of the junction; a read error may be the cause. The V call is TRBV6-2 or TRBV6-3, the J call TRBJ1-5; D gene unclear. CDR1 MNHEY and CDR2 SVGEGT come from the germline V gene. The CDR3 loop spans 13 amino acids. The CDR3 loop is CASSYYGNQPQHF. CDR3 nucleotides: TGTGCCAGCAGCTACTATGGCAATCAGCCCCAGCATTTT.

The genes are TRBV5-1 and TRBJ1-1, with 11 bases aligning to TRBD1. The CDR3 sequence is 14 residues long. V was pared by 4 bases and J by 11 bases, with 10 bases of the junction left unmatched. Germline loops: CDR1 SGHRS, CDR2 YFSETQ. The CDR3 reads CASSDPGQGAWAFF. CDR3 nucleotides: TGCGCCAGCAGCGATCCAGGACAGGGGGCTTGGGCTTTCTTT. The full variable domain, with the rest looked up from reference TRBV5-1 and TRBJ1-1, is KAGVTQTPRYLIKTRGQQVTLSCSPISGHRSVSWYQQTPGQGLQFLFEYFSETQRNKGNFPGRFSGRQFSNSRSEMNVSTLELGDSALYLCASSDPGQGAWAFFGQGTRLTVV.

CDR3 in DNA: TGTGCCAGCAGCCAACGCCCGCCTAGCGGGGGTACAGATACGCAGTATTTT. This sequence encodes CASSQRPPSGGTDTQYF. V gene TRBV4-2 combines with J gene TRBJ2-3; 10 nucleotides align to TRBD2. The CDR3 totals 17 residues. Germline-derived CDR1 and CDR2 are LGHNA and YNFKEQ. V lost 2 bases to trimming and J lost 3 bases; unmatched junction nucleotides: 8.

This clonotype was seen just once. V gene TRBV9 combines with J gene TRBJ2-1; 11 bases agree with TRBD2. The CDR3 has 19 residues. Per the germline V gene, CDR1 is SGDLS and CDR2 is YYNGEE. V shed 4 bases and J 4 bases; nucleotides not matched to a gene: 16. The CDR3 sequence: CASSLSKVTSGKDYNEQFF. The CDR3 bases are TGTGCCAGCAGCCTATCCAAAGTGACTAGCGGGAAGGATTACAATGAGCAGTTCTTC.

This clonotype appeared a few times. The chain is built from TRBV6-1 and TRBJ1-5; D might be TRBD1 (6 bases). Germline CDR1 is MNHNS and CDR2 is SASEGT. V was shortened by 5 bases and J by 4 bases, with 12 bases between the two germline ends. This CDR3 is 14 amino acids long. For the CDR3, the DNA is TGTGCCAGCAGTCCCAGGGGAAGGAATCAGCCCCAGCATTTT. The encoded protein is CASSPRGRNQPQHF.

The chain has TRBV7-9 and TRBJ1-5; TRBD1 aligns across 8 bases. The CDR3 totals 15 residues. The trim removed 5 bases at V and 2 bases at J, leaving 5 bases unmatched. CDR1 and CDR2 (germline): SEHNR, FQNEAQ (reference sequence). The CDR3 nucleotides read TGTGCCAGCAGCCGGACAGGGACTGGCAATCAGCCCCAGCATTTT. This codes for CASSRTGTGNQPQHF.